One and the same sample provided the 20 T cell receptor beta chains below, sequenced in a study of blood T cell repertoires in COVID-19. Here immunoSEQ multiplex PCR was the method, and the copy in TCRdb shows in-frame clones only, minus some. The sample consists of roughly 390,000 clones, 85% of them appearing once. The sequenced material came from peripheral blood. The receptors were sampled from a woman aged 18-29 years with acute or convalescent COVID-19.

A word on this clone: Other DNA sequences in this sample translate to the same CDR3. This chain's CDR3 is CASSLAGGNEQFF. The CDR3 DNA follows: TGTGCCAGCAGCTTGGCCGGAGGGAATGAGCAGTTCTTC. The genes are TRBV5-6 and TRBJ2-1, with a tentative D call TRBD2 (6 bases). From germline, CDR1 is SGHDT and CDR2 YYEEEE. The CDR3 totals 13 residues. Trimming shortened V by 0 bases and J by 7 bases, and 8 bases separated the two germline ends.

The chain combines TRBV9 with TRBJ2-7; 7 nucleotides line up with TRBD2. Trimming at V came to 0 bases and at J to 4 bases, leaving 4 bases not matched to a gene. The CDR3 has 14 residues. CDR1 and CDR2 from the germline V gene are SGDLS and YYNGEE. The CDR3 coding sequence is TGTGCCAGCAGCGTAGCTGTTAGCGGGTACGAGCAGTACTTC. It specifies CASSVAVSGYEQYF.

This clone appeared a single time. The chain has TRBV29-1 and TRBJ2-1; 10 nucleotides line up with TRBD2. The ends lost 6 bases at V and 4 bases at J; junction bases unmatched: 6. Germline V CDR1 and CDR2: SQVTM, ANQGSEA. CDR3 length equals 14 residues. Here the CDR3 reads CSVDWTSGYNEQFF. As DNA, the CDR3 is TGCAGCGTAGACTGGACTAGCGGATACAATGAGCAGTTCTTC.

This clone has more than one count but fewer than ten. The V and J genes are TRBV7-3 and TRBJ2-1, with 8 bases fitting TRBD1. Germline V gene data show CDR1 as SGHTA and CDR2 as FQGTGA. The V segment lost 5 bases and the J segment 16 bases; nucleotides outside the gene matches: 10. The CDR3 totals 12 residues. CDR3: CASSQPGQVLFF. The CDR3 DNA follows: TGTGCCAGCAGCCAACCGGGACAGGTCCTATTCTTC.

The chain employs TRBV15 and TRBJ1-5, with 9 bases aligning to TRBD1. Unmatched junction bases numbered 10, after V lost 1 base and J lost 3 bases. The CDR3 runs 18 residues. Germline assignment: CDR1 LNHNV and CDR2 YYDKDF (reference sequence). The CDR3 nucleotides read TGTGCCACCAGCAGAGCATACGGGACAGGGCCCTCCAATCAGCCCCAGCATTTT. Amino acid sequence: CATSRAYGTGPSNQPQHF.

The chain links TRBV9 to TRBJ2-5, with D possibly TRBD1 on 7 matching bases. V lost 4 bases and J 2 bases, leaving 15 bases between the germline ends. Germline-derived CDR1 and CDR2 are SGDLS and YYNGEE. The CDR3 covers 15 residues. CDR3 nucleotides: TGTGCCAGCAGCCCGAGGACAGGAGGGCAAGAGACCCAGTACTTC. It is translated as CASSPRTGGQETQYF.

The chain combines TRBV13 with TRBJ2-7, with 7 bases that match TRBD1. Unmatched junction bases numbered 6, after V lost 4 bases and J lost 3 bases. CDR3 size: 14 residues. Germline V gene sequence: CDR1 PRHDT, CDR2 FYEKMQ (reference sequence). CDR3 nucleotides: TGTGCCAGCAGCTGGGATGGACAGGACTACGAGCAGTACTTC. This encodes CASSWDGQDYEQYF.

The rearrangement joins TRBV9 to TRBJ1-1; perhaps TRBD1 as D (5 bases). The germline V gene has CDR1 SGDLS and CDR2 YYNGEE. Trimming removed 0 bases from V and 0 bases from J, with 9 bases in between. This CDR3 is 15 amino acids long. The CDR3 here is CASSVVGGMNTEAFF. DNA for the CDR3: TGTGCCAGCAGCGTAGTGGGGGGGATGAACACTGAAGCTTTCTTT.

The genes are TRBV27 and TRBJ1-1; a weak D match, TRBD1 (5 bases). V was cut by 5 bases and J by 7 bases, with 14 bases left in between. Germline CDR1 and CDR2: MNHEY and SMNVEV (reference sequence). The CDR3 is 13 amino acids. The CDR3 nucleotides are TGTGCCAGCAGTCCCCAGGGTGAGGTTGAAGCTTTCTTT. This translates into CASSPQGEVEAFF.

This clone appeared a few times. The V gene is TRBV5-6, the J gene TRBJ1-1; D might be TRBD1 (6 bases). V was shortened by 0 bases and J by 5 bases, with 14 bases between the two germline ends. The CDR3 covers 15 residues. From germline, CDR1 is SGHDT and CDR2 YYEEEE. CDR3 bases: TGTGCCAGCAGCTTGGTGGGGGGGCGTAATACTGAAGCTTTCTTT. Translating it yields CASSLVGGRNTEAFF.

The chain has TRBV30 and TRBJ2-7; D ambiguous. Germline V gives CDR1 GTSNPN, CDR2 SVGIG (reference sequence). With 1 base removed from V and 4 bases from J, the gap between germline ends came to 14 bases. The CDR3 is 14 amino acids. CDR3 DNA: TGTGCCTGGAGTGGTTCTGCGGTTCCTTACGAGCAGTACTTC. The encoded protein is CAWSGSAVPYEQYF.

The chain employs TRBV19 and TRBJ1-5, with 8 bases identical to TRBD1. V trimming: 3 bases; J trimming: 7 bases; junction bases outside the gene matches: 5. The CDR3 sequence is 14 residues long. Germline V gene sequence: CDR1 LNHDA, CDR2 SQIVND (reference sequence). The CDR3: CASSMGQARQPQHF. CDR3 coding DNA: TGTGCCAGTAGTATGGGACAGGCAAGGCAGCCCCAGCATTTT.

V and J are TRBV5-8 and TRBJ2-1; TRBD2 matches at 9 bases. The length of the CDR3 is 15 residues. With V trimmed by 1 base and J by 3 bases, 2 bases remained unmatched. Per the germline V gene, CDR1 is SGHTS and CDR2 is YDEGEE. The CDR3 is CASSLLRGGYNEQFF. The CDR3 DNA is TGTGCCAGCAGCTTGTTGCGGGGGGGCTACAATGAGCAGTTCTTC. Filled out from reference TRBV5-8 and TRBJ2-1, the complete variable domain reads EAGVTQSPTHLIKTRGQQATLRCSPISGHTSVYWYQQALGLGLQFLLWYDEGEERNRGNFPPRFSGRQFPNYSSELNVNALELEDSALYLCASSLLRGGYNEQFFGPGTRLTVL.

Notes on this clone: The DNA is omitted, as the CDR3 cannot be located on it reliably, and the CDR3 follows TCRdb's listing. J is TRBJ2-2 and V is TRBV27; no DNA check was done on the table's D call, TRBD2. Including both end residues, the CDR3 is 14 amino acids long. The germline V gene has CDR1 MNHEY and CDR2 SMNVEV (reference sequence). The chain's CDR3 is CASSSSGWTGELFF.

The rearrangement joins TRBV5-1 to TRBJ1-2; D is unresolved. Germline CDR1 reads SGHRS; CDR2 reads YFSETQ. This CDR3 contains 15 residues. Trimming removed 1 base from V and 6 bases from J, with 16 bases in between. This CDR3 reads CASSLFFGLAHGYTF. CDR3 nucleotides: TGCGCCAGCAGCTTGTTCTTTGGTTTAGCCCATGGCTACACCTTC.

This rearrangement joins TRBV10-3 to TRBJ1-2; the match to TRBD1 covers 7 bases. Germline V CDR1 and CDR2: ENHRY, SYGVKD. Unmatched junction bases numbered 10, after V lost 3 bases and J lost 3 bases. CDR3 length equals 16 residues. Written as DNA, the CDR3 is TGTGCCATCAGTGACCAGACAGGGTCTCAGGACTATGGCTACACCTTC. Its protein is CAISDQTGSQDYGYTF.

This clone was detected only a few times. The gene calls are TRBV13 and TRBJ1-6, with D tentatively TRBD1 (5 bases). The CDR3 length is 14 residues. Trimming removed 1 base from V and 9 bases from J, with 10 bases in between. The V gene's germline CDR1 is PRHDT and CDR2 FYEKMQ (reference sequence). CDR3 in amino acids: CASSLDRSISPLHF. The CDR3 nucleotides read TGTGCCAGCAGCTTAGACAGGTCTATTTCACCCCTCCACTTT.

The rearrangement joins TRBV6-1 to TRBJ2-7, with TRBD1 matching 11 bases. This CDR3 comprises 14 residues. Germline lookup yields CDR1 MNHNS and CDR2 SASEGT. Trimming cost V 3 bases and J 11 bases; bases outside gene matches: 9. CDR3 loop: CASSDTPGQGGKYF. CDR3 coding DNA: TGTGCCAGCAGTGATACACCGGGACAGGGGGGAAAGTACTTC.

This rearrangement joins TRBV18 to TRBJ1-5; the D gene is possibly TRBD1 (5 bases). V was trimmed by 8 bases and J by 3 bases, leaving 20 bases between them. CDR1 is KGHSH, CDR2 LQKENI, per germline. The CDR3 contains 16 residues. Here the CDR3 DNA reads TGTGCCAGCCAGGAGACTTCGGGACTGACCAATCAGCCCCAGCATTTT. As protein: CASQETSGLTNQPQHF.

This chain joins TRBV14 and TRBJ1-5; the match to TRBD1 covers 7 bases. The CDR3 has 19 amino acids. In germline, CDR1 is SGHDN, CDR2 FVKESK. Unmatched junction bases numbered 15, after V lost 3 bases and J lost 1 base. CDR3 residues: CASSHTPTGAGLSNQPQHF. Written as DNA, the CDR3 is TGTGCCAGCAGCCATACACCCACAGGGGCAGGATTGAGCAATCAGCCCCAGCATTTT.